These 30 T cell receptor beta chains were all obtained from the same sample, sequenced in a study of Ad26.COV2.S vaccination and SARS-CoV-2 variants. Sequencing used immunoSEQ multiplex PCR; TCRdb keeps in-frame clones, though not all of them. This sample has over 400,000 clones, with about nine tenths found just once. Treatment defined: roughly 19 received Ad26.COV2.S at low or high dose, single or two shots; about five received placebo; per-sample allocation not given. Samples were taken on day 63 after the first vaccine or placebo injection. The material sequenced was peripheral blood, taken in a trial of Ad26.COV2.S vaccine versus placebo. These receptors were taken from a person aged 18-65 years who received the Ad26.COV2.S COVID-19 vaccine or a placebo.

V gene TRBV3-1 (or the pseudogene TRBV3-2) combines with J gene TRBJ2-7, with a tentative D call TRBD1 (6 bases). With 4 bases removed from V and 3 bases from J, the gap between germline ends came to 13 bases. Germline V gene lookup returns CDR1 LGHDT and CDR2 YNNKEL (reference sequence). The CDR3 loop spans 14 amino acids. CDR3 in amino acids: CASSPWDNFYEQYF. The CDR3 region has the DNA TGTGCCAGCAGCCCGTGGGACAATTTCTACGAGCAGTACTTC.

This clone was found once. The genes are TRBV28 and TRBJ1-1, with D perhaps TRBD1 (5 bases). Trimming left V 8 bases short and J 0 bases short, with 19 bases between. The CDR3 sequence is 16 residues long. CDR1 is MDHEN, CDR2 SYDVKM, per germline. This chain's CDR3 is CASRTLGGGVNTEAFF. DNA of the CDR3: TGTGCCAGCCGTACCTTGGGGGGAGGGGTGAACACTGAAGCTTTCTTT.

This rearrangement joins TRBV6-2 or TRBV6-3 to TRBJ2-6, with a weak D call TRBD2 (5 bases). Germline loops: CDR1 MNHEY, CDR2 SVGEGT. This CDR3 has 13 amino acids. Between the trimmed V and J ends, which lost 6 bases and 6 bases, there was a span of 9 bases. In DNA form, the CDR3 reads TGTGCCAGCAGCCTCGGGGAGGCCAACGTCCTGACTTTC. This codes for CASSLGEANVLTF.

This chain links TRBV10-3 with TRBJ2-7, with D unresolved. The CDR3 length is 16 residues. The germline V gene has CDR1 ENHRY and CDR2 SYGVKD. Trimming took 0 bases from V and 5 from J, leaving 17 bases between them. The CDR3 region is CAISESYVPPKDEQYF. CDR3 nucleotides: TGTGCCATCAGTGAGTCTTACGTACCGCCGAAGGACGAGCAGTACTTC.

J is TRBJ2-5 and V is TRBV14; the D gene is possibly TRBD2 (5 bases). CDR3 length: 14 amino acids. Deletions cut 0 bases from V and 2 bases from J, with 7 bases between. The germline V gene has CDR1 SGHDN and CDR2 FVKESK. The CDR3 bases are TGTGCCAGCAGCCAAGACGGGGAACAAGAGACCCAGTACTTC. Translation gives CASSQDGEQETQYF.

V is TRBV19 and J is TRBJ1-2; the D gene is possibly TRBD1 (6 bases). The CDR3 is 14 amino acids. Trimming removed 1 base at V and 5 bases at J, with 11 bases between. CDR1 is LNHDA, CDR2 SQIVND, per germline (reference sequence). CDR3 nucleotides: TGTGCCAGTAGTATAGCCTCAGGGGCATATGGCTACACCTTC. Its translation is CASSIASGAYGYTF.

This rearrangement joins TRBV18 to TRBJ1-2, with D perhaps matching TRBD1 (5 bases). The ends were cut back, 5 bases at V and 0 bases at J, with 13 bases in the middle. Germline V gene sequence: CDR1 KGHSH, CDR2 LQKENI. CDR3 length: 15 amino acids. CDR3 residues: CASSDRPGANYGYTF. The CDR3 nucleotides read TGTGCCAGCTCAGACAGACCCGGGGCTAACTATGGCTACACCTTC.

The chain combines TRBV4-1 with TRBJ2-4; possibly TRBD1 or TRBD2 for D (5 bases each). The CDR3 length is 16 residues. In germline, CDR1 is MGHRA, CDR2 YSYEKL. V was trimmed by 1 base and J by 2 bases, leaving 12 bases between them. This chain's CDR3 is CASSQVSGRTKNIQYF. CDR3 DNA: TGCGCCAGCAGCCAAGTGTCAGGGAGAACCAAAAACATTCAGTACTTC.

The chain has TRBV28 and TRBJ2-7, with a tentative D call TRBD2 (6 bases). Germline loops: CDR1 MDHEN, CDR2 SYDVKM. Trimming shortened V by 9 bases and J by 0 bases, and 9 bases separated the two germline ends. The CDR3 is 12 residues long. CDR3 in DNA: TGTGCCAGTGGGAGGTACTCCTACGAGCAGTACTTC. This translates into CASGRYSYEQYF.

This clone came up once. The chain couples TRBV2 to TRBJ1-2, with D tentatively TRBD1 (5 bases). From germline, CDR1 is SNHLY and CDR2 FYNNEI. V lost 7 bases and J 0 bases, leaving 9 bases between the germline ends. The CDR3 spans 13 residues. This chain's CDR3 is CASKGTSNYGYTF. CDR3 bases: TGTGCCAGCAAAGGGACTTCTAACTATGGCTACACCTTC.

This rearrangement joins TRBV28 to TRBJ1-4, with 12 bases fitting TRBD1. The CDR3 spans 16 residues. V shed 5 bases and J 7 bases; nucleotides not matched to a gene: 8. Germline V lookup: CDR1 MDHEN, CDR2 SYDVKM. In DNA, the CDR3 is TGTGCCAGCAGTCCCGGGACAGGGGGCTACGTTGAAAAACTGTTTTTT. Amino acid sequence: CASSPGTGGYVEKLFF.

The rearrangement links TRBV6-6 to TRBJ2-5, with D possibly called TRBD1 or TRBD2 (5 bases each). Trimming removed 1 base at V and 4 bases at J, with 13 bases between. CDR1 is MNHNY, CDR2 SVGAGI, per germline (reference sequence). The CDR3 runs to 15 residues. This CDR3 reads CASSYLGAAGETQYF. In nucleotides, the CDR3 is TGTGCCAGCAGTTACTTAGGGGCCGCGGGAGAGACCCAGTACTTC.

This CDR3 is CASSTQNTEAFF. CDR3 sequence (DNA): TGTGCCAGCAGTACACAGAACACTGAAGCTTTCTTT. The V and J genes are TRBV6-6 and TRBJ1-1, with unresolved D. CDR1 and CDR2 from the germline V gene are MNHNY and SVGAGI (reference sequence). The CDR3 extends over 12 amino acids. Trimming stripped 5 bases from V and 1 base from J, with 5 bases between.

The rearrangement uses TRBV6-5 and TRBJ1-2; D call uncertain. CDR3 length: 15 residues. Germline V lookup: CDR1 MNHEY, CDR2 SVGAGI. The germline V and J ends were trimmed by 2 bases and 4 bases, with 14 bases remaining between them. As DNA, the CDR3 is TGTGCCAGCAGTTACGAGAAGGGAGGAATCTATGGCTACACCTTC. The encoded protein is CASSYEKGGIYGYTF.

The chain carries TRBV5-1 and TRBJ1-6; unclear D gene. Deletions cut 0 bases from V and 7 bases from J, with 8 bases between. The CDR3 consists of 14 residues. Germline CDR1 is SGHRS and CDR2 is YFSETQ. The CDR3 spells CASSLDSANSPLHF. The DNA for the CDR3 is TGCGCCAGCAGCTTGGACAGTGCGAATTCACCCCTCCACTTT.

The genes are TRBV7-8 and TRBJ2-7; D might be TRBD2 (5 bases). Trimming shortened V by 3 bases and J by 5 bases, and 14 bases separated the two germline ends. Germline-derived CDR1 and CDR2 are SGHVS and FQNEAQ. The CDR3 sequence is 14 residues long. CDR3 nucleotide sequence: TGTGCCAGCAGCTTCGGGGTCCTCCGGGACGAGCAGTACTTC. Translated: CASSFGVLRDEQYF.

The gene calls are TRBV7-9 and TRBJ1-5; 9 positions agree with TRBD1. The V segment lost 0 bases and the J segment 3 bases; nucleotides outside the gene matches: 3. From germline, CDR1 is SEHNR and CDR2 FQNEAQ (reference sequence). The CDR3 totals 16 residues. The DNA of the CDR3 is TGTGCCAGCAGCTTAGCACGGACAGGGGCCAATCAGCCCCAGCATTTT. Amino acid sequence: CASSLARTGANQPQHF.

CDR3 bases: TGTGCCAGCAGCCGCGATACTAGTGGTTGGGAGACCCAGTACTTC. It is translated as CASSRDTSGWETQYF. The chain carries TRBV9 and TRBJ2-5, with a tentative D call TRBD2 (5 bases). With 4 bases removed from V and 5 bases from J, the gap between germline ends came to 18 bases. The germline V gene has CDR1 SGDLS and CDR2 YYNGEE. This CDR3 has 15 residues.

The J gene is TRBJ2-7, the V gene TRBV11-2; TRBD1 agrees at 7 bases. The CDR3 is made up of 15 amino acids. Germline-derived CDR1 and CDR2 are SGHAT and FQNNGV. V lost 4 bases to trimming and J lost 0 bases; unmatched junction nucleotides: 6. Here the CDR3 reads CASSSIRGNSYEQYF. CDR3 in DNA: TGTGCCAGCAGCTCTATCAGGGGGAACTCCTACGAGCAGTACTTC.

The J gene is TRBJ2-2, the V gene TRBV5-1; TRBD1 aligns across 10 bases. The CDR3 extends over 16 amino acids. Trimming removed 4 bases from V and 4 bases from J; junction bases left unmatched: 7. Looked up from germline, CDR1 is SGHRS and CDR2 is YFSETQ. The CDR3 DNA reads as TGCGCCAGCAGCCCCCTTGGGACAGGGGCCACCGGGGAGCTGTTTTTT. It translates to CASSPLGTGATGELFF.

The chain recombines TRBV4-1 with TRBJ1-2; D is perhaps TRBD1 (6 bases). Trimming took 1 base from V and 5 from J, leaving 11 bases between them. This CDR3 has 14 residues. Germline lookup yields CDR1 MGHRA and CDR2 YSYEKL. The CDR3 region is CASSQGTAQYGYTF. The CDR3 DNA reads as TGCGCCAGCAGCCAAGGGACAGCTCAATATGGCTACACCTTC.

V gene TRBV21-1 combines with J gene TRBJ2-7; no DNA check was done on the table's D call, TRBD1. TRBV21-1 is described as a pseudogene. This CDR3 has 14 amino acids. The CDR3 nucleotides read TGTGCCAGCAGCAAAGGGACAGGGTTATATGAGCAGTACTTC. It yields the protein CASSKGTGLYEQYF.

The V gene is TRBV23-1, the J gene TRBJ2-7; 12 nucleotides align to TRBD2. TRBV23-1 is labeled an ORF, and its function is uncertain. This CDR3 is 15 amino acids long. V trimming: 2 bases; J trimming: 6 bases; junction bases outside the gene matches: 5. Written as DNA, the CDR3 is TGCGCCAGCAGTCAACTAGCGGGGGGGCCCTGCGAGCAGTACTTC. Protein product: CASSQLAGGPCEQYF.

In this sample, this clone turned up once. The rearrangement joins TRBV28 to TRBJ2-2, with 8 bases aligning to TRBD2. Germline values: CDR1 MDHEN, CDR2 SYDVKM. The junction had 4 bases not matched to a gene; V was cut back by 7 bases and J by 3 bases. The CDR3 has 14 residues. For the CDR3, the DNA is TGTGCCAGCATCTCGGGAGGGTACACCGGGGAGCTGTTTTTT. Translated, it gives CASISGGYTGELFF.

This sequence joins TRBV5-6 and TRBJ1-4, with 7 bases identical to TRBD1. Germline values: CDR1 SGHDT, CDR2 YYEEEE. The length of the CDR3 is 13 residues. J gave up 10 bases and V 0 bases, and 3 bases lay outside the gene matches. CDR3: CASSLAAGGKLFF. CDR3 coding DNA: TGTGCCAGCAGCTTGGCCGCAGGGGGAAAACTGTTTTTT.

V and J are TRBV11-2 and TRBJ1-1, with D unclear. Germline V gene sequence: CDR1 SGHAT, CDR2 FQNNGV. Trimming cost V 7 bases and J 4 bases, with 16 bases left between them. The CDR3 totals 14 residues. This chain's CDR3 is CASNPPRASTEAFF. The CDR3 DNA reads as TGTGCCAGCAATCCTCCGCGCGCTAGCACTGAAGCTTTCTTT.

V is TRBV14 and J is TRBJ2-5, with D possibly being TRBD1 (6 bases). Per the germline V gene, CDR1 is SGHDN and CDR2 is FVKESK. V was trimmed by 2 bases and J by 0 bases, leaving 10 bases between them. The CDR3 runs 15 residues. The CDR3 reads CASSQRQGYQETQYF. Here the CDR3 DNA reads TGTGCCAGCAGCCAAAGGCAGGGGTACCAAGAGACCCAGTACTTC.

The rearrangement uses TRBV19 and TRBJ2-1; the match to TRBD2 covers 9 bases. The CDR3 is made up of 20 amino acids. V gave up 1 base and J gave up 7 bases; unmatched junction bases: 20. Per the germline V gene, CDR1 is LNHDA and CDR2 is SQIVND (reference sequence). CDR3 DNA sequence: TGTGCCAGTAGTATAGTTGGTTTCGGCGCGGGGGGGTCGGCGGCGAATGAGCAGTTCTTC. This codes for CASSIVGFGAGGSAANEQFF.

The rearrangement links TRBV11-2 to TRBJ2-1, with D possibly being TRBD1 (6 bases). CDR1 and CDR2 (germline): SGHAT, FQNNGV. The CDR3 totals 15 residues. The ends were cut back, 1 base at V and 6 bases at J, with 13 bases in the middle. CDR3 coding DNA: TGTGCCAGCAGCTTAGGGGCGAGGGGGAGCAATGAGCAGTTCTTC. Translated, it gives CASSLGARGSNEQFF.

This chain joins TRBV5-6 and TRBJ2-3, with no clear D. Looked up from germline, CDR1 is SGHDT and CDR2 is YYEEEE. The CDR3 length is 13 residues. V lost 6 bases, J lost 6 bases, and 14 bases lay in between. CDR3: CASTLGSSDTQYF. In DNA form, the CDR3 reads TGTGCCAGCACCCTGGGTAGTTCGGATACGCAGTATTTT.